This T cell receptor beta chain was obtained from a study of blood T cells in healthy people across ages. Combining a sample-barcoded 5' primer with a J-beta primer mix, a second PCR ran for about 7 to 12 cycles. TCRdb re-called the 5' RACE reads through MiXCR, storing one row per CDR3 protein. The sample consists of 800,000 or so distinct CDR3 sequences, 62% of them appearing once. Trimming took 3 bases from V and 0 from J, leaving 11 bases between them. The CDR3 length is 15 residues. Source material: blood. The clonotype was recovered from a man younger than 45 in good health. This rearrangement joins TRBV12-3 or TRBV12-4 to TRBJ1-2; the D gene is possibly TRBD1 (5 bases). Written as DNA, the CDR3 is TGTGCCAGCAGTTTTGCGGCCAGGGCTAACTATGGCTACACCTTC. Protein product: CASSFAARANYGYTF.